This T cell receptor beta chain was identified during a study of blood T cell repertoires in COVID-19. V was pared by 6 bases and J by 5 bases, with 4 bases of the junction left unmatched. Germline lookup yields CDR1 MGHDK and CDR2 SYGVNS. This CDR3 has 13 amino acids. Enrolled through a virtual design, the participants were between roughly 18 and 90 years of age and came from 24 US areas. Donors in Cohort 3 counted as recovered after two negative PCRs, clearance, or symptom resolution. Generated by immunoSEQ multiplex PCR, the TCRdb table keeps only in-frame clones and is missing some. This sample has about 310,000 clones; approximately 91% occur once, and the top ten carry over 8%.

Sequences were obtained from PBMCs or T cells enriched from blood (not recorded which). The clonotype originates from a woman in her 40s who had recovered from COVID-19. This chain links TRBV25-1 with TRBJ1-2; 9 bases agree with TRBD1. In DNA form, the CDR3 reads TGTGCCAGCAGCATACAGGGGGCGTATGGCTACACCTTC. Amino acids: CASSIQGAYGYTF.